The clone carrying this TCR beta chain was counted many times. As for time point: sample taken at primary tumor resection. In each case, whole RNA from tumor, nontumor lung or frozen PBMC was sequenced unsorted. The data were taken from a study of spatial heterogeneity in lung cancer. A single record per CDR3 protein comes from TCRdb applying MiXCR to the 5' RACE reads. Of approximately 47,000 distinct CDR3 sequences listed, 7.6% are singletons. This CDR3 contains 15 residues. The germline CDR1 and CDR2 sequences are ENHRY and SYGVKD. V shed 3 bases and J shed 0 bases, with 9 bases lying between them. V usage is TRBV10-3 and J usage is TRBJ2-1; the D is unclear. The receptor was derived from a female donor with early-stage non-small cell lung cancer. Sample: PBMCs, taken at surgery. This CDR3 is CAISEQTSSYNEQFF. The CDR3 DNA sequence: TGTGCCATCAGTGAACAAACGAGCTCCTACAATGAGCAGTTCTTC.